This T cell receptor beta chain appears in the sequencing data of a study of cytotoxic CD8 clonotypes in ibrutinib-treated CLL (dated by TCRdb to about 2021). Looking at the study overall: The cohort included more than 14 treatment-naive and 11 relapsed/refractory patients; roughly 17 were IGHV unmutated. Partial responses were observed in roughly 24 patients and complete responses in 2; after a median follow-up of 68 months, remission was maintained in 14 patients and progression was observed in approximately 12. Samples at response were collected after a median of about 11 months of treatment, with a range of roughly 6 to 40 months. An average of roughly 250,000 productive templates and 80,000 to 95,000 productive rearrangements was obtained per sample. Of the approximately 87 people in the trial, 25 to 30 had longitudinal samples available. Cryopreserved peripheral blood mononuclear cells were obtained before treatment, at response, and at either sustained remission or disease progression. Every sample from remission and from progressive disease was obtained while the patients were still on ibrutinib. General findings and caveats noted by the study authors: An increase in clonality was observed at ibrutinib response, with clonality remaining stable during sustained remission and falling back toward baseline at progression. Public clonotypes were rare and either shrank or stayed stable during treatment, and the rise in clonality at ibrutinib response reflected expansion of private clonotypes. Baseline clonality was found to be higher than that of age-matched healthy donors and was strongly correlated with circulating CD8+ T-cell counts. Sampling times were not matched between sustained-remission and progressing patients, and lymph node repertoires were not studied.

Of note for this clone: No cognate antigen has been identified for it. Per-base quality was not reported, and no clone a single base away is much larger than it.

Each clonotype received, on average, approximately 9.9x coverage in deep resolution sequencing performed on a MiSeq, where the target depth lay between 1 in 1 million and 1 in 200,000 T cells. The immunoSEQ hsTCRB Kit was used to generate TCR beta libraries. The original pipeline was this. Data were analyzed with ImmunoSEQ Data Assistant and ImmunoSEQ Analyzer, with V, D and J genes assigned per IMGT definitions. Clonality, which ranges from 0 to 1, was calculated as one minus the normalized Shannon entropy of productive rearrangement frequencies. Only overrepresented clonotypes making up at least 0.05% of the repertoire of each patient were included in the public clonotype analysis. Repertoires from about a dozen age-matched healthy donors in immuneACCESS were used as clonality controls. Imported from immuneACCESS, the table was reduced by TCRdb to in-frame sequences with V and J called. These copies leave out some clones; in studies compared against another copy, an unresolved V gene accounts for under half, and the cause of the remainder is not known. V, J and clone size were drawn from that table, and D and trimming were deduced from the DNA. Across this sample there are 150,000 to 200,000 clones, with over 75% seen only once. Roughly 3% of the sample is held by the ten biggest clonotypes.

The germline V gene supplies CDR1 SGDLS and CDR2 YYNGEE. V and J are truncated by 0 bases and 5 bases respectively, leaving an intervening sequence of 9 bases. The CDR3 covers 14 residues, taking in both the cysteine and the phenylalanine. The CDR3 DNA has 42 bases and is translated from base 1. Reading the label with the study, this specimen's time point is: progressive disease on ibrutinib. For TCR beta library preparation, about 2 micrograms of genomic DNA were isolated from cryopreserved PBMCs. Longitudinal blood samples from CLL patients receiving ibrutinib monotherapy were subjected to high-throughput TCR beta sequencing. The patients took part in an open-label, single-center phase 2 trial of ibrutinib monotherapy.

The chain is encoded by TRBV9 joined to TRBJ2-1, with the D gene not confidently named. The sequencing used PBMCs, collected at disease progression, from a patient treated with ibrutinib. The source is a human donor with chronic lymphocytic leukemia. CDR3 reads: CASSVAYRNNEQFF. Read as DNA, the sequence is TGTGCCAGCAGCGTAGCTTACAGAAACAATGAGCAGTTCTTC.